This TCR beta chain was retrieved from a study of T cells after yellow fever vaccination. Template switching by 5'RACE produced TCR cDNA, adding a universal primer site and UMIs. MiXCR, run by TCRdb on the 5' RACE reads, gives a single entry per CDR3 protein. The data hold about 99,000 distinct CDR3 sequences, with 5.8% observed a single time. The CDR3 has 15 amino acids. Germline V gives CDR1 SQVTM, CDR2 ANQGSEA. Remarks on this clonotype: What it binds is unknown.

Study observations and caveats: At less than 97% for CD4 and just over 85% for CD8, most primary-vaccination clones showed up again after the booster.

The TCR sequence derives from a man between 18 and 29 years old who received the YFV17D yellow fever vaccine. The rearrangement links TRBV29-1 to TRBJ2-1, with 9 nucleotides matching TRBD2. The source material was CD8+ T cells sorted from PBMCs, sampled 10 days after the yellow fever booster vaccination. For the CDR3, the DNA is TGCAACCCTACCGGGTTTCAGCGGGGGGTATGTGAGCAGTTCTTC. Its translation: CNPTGFQRGVCEQFF.